This T cell receptor beta chain was captured by sequencing in a study of cytotoxic CD8 clonotypes in ibrutinib-treated CLL. The V and J ends lost 8 bases and 4 bases respectively, with 8 bases between them. Germline CDR1 reads MNHEY; CDR2 reads SVGAGI. The CDR3 has 11 amino acids. Profiling relied on immunoSEQ multiplex PCR, and the TCRdb table lists in-frame clones only, not all of them. Altogether over 70,000 clones are present, about 85% being singletons, with the ten largest covering more than 4.5%. In its sample, this clone was seen a few times. Sample: PBMCs, taken after 12 months of ibrutinib treatment. This receptor was identified in a human donor with chronic lymphocytic leukemia. The chain recombines TRBV6-5 with TRBJ1-2; D call uncertain. CDR3 amino acids: CASARGYGYTF. The CDR3, as DNA: TGTGCCAGCGCCCGGGGCTATGGCTACACCTTC.